The T cell receptor (beta chain) described here comes from a study of CD8 T cells in Susac syndrome. Random hexamers were used to reverse transcribe an amount of about 0.45 to 1 ug RNA. TCRdb recomputed calls from the immunoSEQ multiplex PCR reads with MiXCR, one row per CDR3 protein. This sample has fewer than 350,000 distinct CDR3 sequences, with about 92% found just once. The V end lost 2 bases, the J end lost 1 base, and 11 bases lay between the germline ends. Germline V gene lookup returns CDR1 MNHEY and CDR2 SVGEGT. CDR3 length: 15 amino acids. The genes are TRBV6-2 or TRBV6-3 and TRBJ1-1; D ambiguous. This clonotype originated in a human donor with multiple sclerosis. Material for sequencing was CD4+ T cells from PBMCs. CDR3 residues: CASSYGVVANTEAFF. CDR3 DNA sequence: TGTGCCAGCAGTTACGGCGTGGTGGCGAACACTGAAGCTTTCTTT.